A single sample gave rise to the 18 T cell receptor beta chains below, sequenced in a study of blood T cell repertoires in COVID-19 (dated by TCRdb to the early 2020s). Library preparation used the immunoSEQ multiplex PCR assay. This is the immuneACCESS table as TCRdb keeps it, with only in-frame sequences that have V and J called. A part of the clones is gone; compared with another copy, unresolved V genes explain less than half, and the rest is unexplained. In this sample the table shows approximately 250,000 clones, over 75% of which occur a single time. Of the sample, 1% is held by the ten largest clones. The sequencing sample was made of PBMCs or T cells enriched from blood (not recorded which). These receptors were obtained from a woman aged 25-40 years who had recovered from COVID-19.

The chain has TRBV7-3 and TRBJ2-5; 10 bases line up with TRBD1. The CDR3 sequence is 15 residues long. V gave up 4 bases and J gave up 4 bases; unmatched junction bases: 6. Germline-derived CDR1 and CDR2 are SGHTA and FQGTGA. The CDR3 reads CASSSTGGRAETQYF. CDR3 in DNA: TGTGCCAGCAGCTCGACAGGGGGCCGGGCAGAGACCCAGTACTTC.

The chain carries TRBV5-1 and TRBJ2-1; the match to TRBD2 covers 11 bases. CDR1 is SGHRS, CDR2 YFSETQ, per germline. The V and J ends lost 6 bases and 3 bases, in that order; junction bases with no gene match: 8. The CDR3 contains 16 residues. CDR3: CASIPGLAGGYNEQFF. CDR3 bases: TGCGCCAGCATCCCCGGGCTAGCGGGGGGCTACAATGAGCAGTTCTTC.

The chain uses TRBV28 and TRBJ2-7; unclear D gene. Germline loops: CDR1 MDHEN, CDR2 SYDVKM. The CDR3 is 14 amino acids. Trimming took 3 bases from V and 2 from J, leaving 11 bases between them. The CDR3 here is CASSLVPRAYEQYF. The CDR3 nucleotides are TGTGCCAGCAGTTTGGTCCCGAGAGCCTACGAGCAGTACTTC.

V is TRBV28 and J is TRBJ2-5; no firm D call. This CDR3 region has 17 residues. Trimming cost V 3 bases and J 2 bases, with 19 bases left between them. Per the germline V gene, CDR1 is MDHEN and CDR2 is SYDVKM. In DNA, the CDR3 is TGTGCCAGCAGTTTTCCCGTGGCCCGTCCCGAACAAGAGACCCAGTACTTC. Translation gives CASSFPVARPEQETQYF. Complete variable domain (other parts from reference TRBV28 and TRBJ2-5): DVKVTQSSRYLVKRTGEKVFLECVQDMDHENMFWYRQDPGLGLRLIYFSYDVKMKEKGDIPEGYSVSREKKERFSLILESASTNQTSMYLCASSFPVARPEQETQYFGPGTRLLVL.

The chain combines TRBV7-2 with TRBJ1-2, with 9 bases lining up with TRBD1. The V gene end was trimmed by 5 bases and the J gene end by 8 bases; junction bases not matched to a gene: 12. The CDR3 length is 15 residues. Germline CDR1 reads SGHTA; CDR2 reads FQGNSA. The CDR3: CASSIQGALGGGYTF. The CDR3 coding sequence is TGTGCCAGCAGCATACAGGGGGCCCTGGGAGGCGGCTACACCTTC.

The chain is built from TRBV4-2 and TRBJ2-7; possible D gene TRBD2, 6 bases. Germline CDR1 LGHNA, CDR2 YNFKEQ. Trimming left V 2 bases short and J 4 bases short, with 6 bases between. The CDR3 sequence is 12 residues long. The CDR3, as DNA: TGTGCCAGCAGCCAACGGGGGTACGAGCAGTACTTC. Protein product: CASSQRGYEQYF.

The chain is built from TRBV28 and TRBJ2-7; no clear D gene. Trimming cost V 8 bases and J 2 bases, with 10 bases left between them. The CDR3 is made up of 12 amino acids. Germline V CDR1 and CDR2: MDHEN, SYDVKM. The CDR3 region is CASCPEPYEQYF. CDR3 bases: TGTGCCAGCTGCCCCGAGCCCTACGAGCAGTACTTC.

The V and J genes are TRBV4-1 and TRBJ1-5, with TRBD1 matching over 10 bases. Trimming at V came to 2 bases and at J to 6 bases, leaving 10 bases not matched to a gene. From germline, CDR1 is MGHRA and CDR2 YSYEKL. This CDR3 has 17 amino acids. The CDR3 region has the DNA TGCGCCAGCAGCCAAAGGGAGGTCAGGGACAGGGGTCAGCCCCAGCATTTT. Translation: CASSQREVRDRGQPQHF.

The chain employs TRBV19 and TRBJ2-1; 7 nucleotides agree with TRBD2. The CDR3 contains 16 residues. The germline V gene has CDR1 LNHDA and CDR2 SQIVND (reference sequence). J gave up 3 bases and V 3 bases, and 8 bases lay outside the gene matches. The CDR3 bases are TGTGCCAGTAGTATGGCTTGGCGGGGGATCTACAATGAGCAGTTCTTC. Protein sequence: CASSMAWRGIYNEQFF. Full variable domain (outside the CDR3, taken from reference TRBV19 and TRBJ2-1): DGGITQSPKYLFRKEGQNVTLSCEQNLNHDAMYWYRQDPGQGLRLIYYSQIVNDFQKGDIAEGYSVSREKKESFPLTVTSAQKNPTAFYLCASSMAWRGIYNEQFFGPGTRLTVL.

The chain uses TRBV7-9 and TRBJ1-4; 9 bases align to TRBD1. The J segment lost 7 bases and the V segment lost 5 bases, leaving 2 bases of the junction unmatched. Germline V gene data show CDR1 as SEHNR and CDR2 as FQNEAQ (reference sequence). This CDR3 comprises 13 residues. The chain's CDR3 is CASSKDRGEKLFF. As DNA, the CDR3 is TGTGCCAGCAGCAAGGACAGGGGTGAAAAACTGTTTTTT.

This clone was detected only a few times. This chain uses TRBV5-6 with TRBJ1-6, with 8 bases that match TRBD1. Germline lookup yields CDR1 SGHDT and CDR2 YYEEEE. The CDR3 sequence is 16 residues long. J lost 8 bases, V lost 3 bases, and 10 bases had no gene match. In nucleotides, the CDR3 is TGTGCCAGCAGCTCTACCCCGACAGGGGATTATTCACCCCTCCACTTT. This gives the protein CASSSTPTGDYSPLHF.

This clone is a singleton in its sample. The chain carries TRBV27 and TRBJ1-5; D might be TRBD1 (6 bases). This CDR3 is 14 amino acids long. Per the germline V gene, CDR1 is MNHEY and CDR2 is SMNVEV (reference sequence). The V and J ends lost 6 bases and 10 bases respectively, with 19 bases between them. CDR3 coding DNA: TGTGCCAGCAGCTTCCGGGAGGGGGTGGGACCCCAGCATTTT. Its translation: CASSFREGVGPQHF.

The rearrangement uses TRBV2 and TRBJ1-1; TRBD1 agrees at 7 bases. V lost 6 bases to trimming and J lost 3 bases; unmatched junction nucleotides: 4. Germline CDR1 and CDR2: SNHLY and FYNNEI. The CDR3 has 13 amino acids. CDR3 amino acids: CASSGTVYTEAFF. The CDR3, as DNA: TGTGCCAGCAGCGGGACAGTCTACACTGAAGCTTTCTTT.

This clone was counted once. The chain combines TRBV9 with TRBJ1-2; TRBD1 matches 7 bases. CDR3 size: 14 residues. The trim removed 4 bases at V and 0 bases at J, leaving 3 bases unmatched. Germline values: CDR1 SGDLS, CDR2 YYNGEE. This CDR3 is CASSLGTANYGYTF. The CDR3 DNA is TGTGCCAGCAGCCTCGGGACAGCTAACTATGGCTACACCTTC.

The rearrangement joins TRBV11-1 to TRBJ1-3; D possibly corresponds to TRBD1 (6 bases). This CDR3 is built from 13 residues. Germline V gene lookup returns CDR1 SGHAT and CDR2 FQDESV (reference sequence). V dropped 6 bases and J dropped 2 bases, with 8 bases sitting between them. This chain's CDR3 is CASSGTTGNTIYF. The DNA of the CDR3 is TGTGCCAGCAGTGGGACAACTGGAAACACCATATATTTT.

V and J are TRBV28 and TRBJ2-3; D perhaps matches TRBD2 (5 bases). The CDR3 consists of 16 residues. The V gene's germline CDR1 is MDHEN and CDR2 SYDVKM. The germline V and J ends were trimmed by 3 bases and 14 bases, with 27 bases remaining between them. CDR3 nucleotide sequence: TGTGCCAGCAGTTTCGGTTTCGGTGGGCGGGCTCCCTCCATGTATTTT. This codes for CASSFGFGGRAPSMYF.

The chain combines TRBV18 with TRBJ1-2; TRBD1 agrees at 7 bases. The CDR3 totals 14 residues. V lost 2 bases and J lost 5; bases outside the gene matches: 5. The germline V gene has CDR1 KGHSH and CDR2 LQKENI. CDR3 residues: CASSPNRQGYGYTF. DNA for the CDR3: TGTGCCAGCTCACCAAATCGACAGGGTTATGGCTACACCTTC.

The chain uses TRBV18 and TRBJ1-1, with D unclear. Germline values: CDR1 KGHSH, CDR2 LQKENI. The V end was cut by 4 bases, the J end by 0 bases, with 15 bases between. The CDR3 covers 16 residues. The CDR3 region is CASSRTLSEVNTEAFF. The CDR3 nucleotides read TGTGCCAGCTCACGCACGCTGAGCGAGGTGAACACTGAAGCTTTCTTT.